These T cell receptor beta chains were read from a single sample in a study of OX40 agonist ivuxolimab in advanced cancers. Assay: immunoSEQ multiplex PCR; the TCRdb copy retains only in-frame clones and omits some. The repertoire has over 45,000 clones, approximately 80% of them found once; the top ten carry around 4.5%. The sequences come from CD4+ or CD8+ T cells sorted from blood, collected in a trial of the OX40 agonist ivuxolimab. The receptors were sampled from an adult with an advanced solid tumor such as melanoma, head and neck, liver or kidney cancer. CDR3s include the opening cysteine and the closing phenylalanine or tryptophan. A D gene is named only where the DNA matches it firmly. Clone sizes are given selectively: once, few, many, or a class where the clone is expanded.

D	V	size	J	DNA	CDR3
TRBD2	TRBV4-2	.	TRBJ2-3	TGTGCCAGCCGTCGCCAGCGGGAGGGCGGGGATACGCAGTATTTT	CASRRQREGGDTQYF
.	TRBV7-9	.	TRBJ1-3	TGTGCCAGCAGCTTAGGAGGAGGAAACACCATATATTTT	CASSLGGGNTIYF
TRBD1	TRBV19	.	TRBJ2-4	TGTGCCAGTAGTATGATGGCGGGGACAGGGGGCCCGAACATTCAGTACTTC	CASSMMAGTGGPNIQYF
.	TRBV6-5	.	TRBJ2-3	TGTGCCAGCAGTTACCTTTCGTTCGCAACGCAGTATTTT	CASSYLSFATQYF
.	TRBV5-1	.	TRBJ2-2	TGCGCCAGCAGCTATTTACAGAACACCGGGGAGCTGTTTTTT	CASSYLQNTGELFF
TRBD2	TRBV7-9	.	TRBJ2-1	TGTGCCAGCAGCTTAGCTCGGGGGGGCCTGAATGAGCAGTTCTTC	CASSLARGGLNEQFF
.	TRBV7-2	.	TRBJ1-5	TGTGCCAGCAGCTTACCGGGTCAGCCCCAGCATTTT	CASSLPGQPQHF
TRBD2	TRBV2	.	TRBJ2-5	TGTGCCAGCAGGACCCGGACTAGCGGGGGAGCACAAGAGACCCAGTACTTC	CASRTRTSGGAQETQYF
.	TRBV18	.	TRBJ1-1	TGTGCCAGCTCACCAAGGGGGGTAGGGGACACTGAAGCTTTCTTT	CASSPRGVGDTEAFF
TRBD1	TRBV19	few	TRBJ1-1	TGTGCCAGTAGTAAACAGGGGCTCGCCGGCACTGAAGCTTTCTTT	CASSKQGLAGTEAFF
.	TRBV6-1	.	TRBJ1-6	TGTGCCAGCCGTGATCCGCCAGGGGTTAATTCACCCCTCCACTTT	CASRDPPGVNSPLHF
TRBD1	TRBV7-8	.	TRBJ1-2	TGTGCCAGCAGTTTAGGGACAGCGTCCTATGGCTACACCTTC	CASSLGTASYGYTF
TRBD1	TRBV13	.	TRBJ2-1	TGTGCCAGCAGCTCCGGGACAGGGGTCTACAATGAGCAGTTCTTC	CASSSGTGVYNEQFF
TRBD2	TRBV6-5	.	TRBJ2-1	TGTGCCAGCAGCCGTACTAGCGGGGGTTACAATGAGCAGTTCTTC	CASSRTSGGYNEQFF
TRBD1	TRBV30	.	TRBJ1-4	TGTGCCTGGAGTAGCTACCGACAGGGAGCTAATGAAAAACTGTTTTTT	CAWSSYRQGANEKLFF
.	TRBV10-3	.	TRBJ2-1	TGTGCCATCAGTGAGTCAATTGGGGATTTGAGTGAGCAGTTCTTC	CAISESIGDLSEQFF
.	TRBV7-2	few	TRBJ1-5	TGTGCCAGCAGCCCCGGGACACTCAATCAGCCCCAGCATTTT	CASSPGTLNQPQHF
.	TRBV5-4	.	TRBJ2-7	TGTGCCAGCAGCCTTGGCAAGACCTACGAGCAGTACTTC	CASSLGKTYEQYF
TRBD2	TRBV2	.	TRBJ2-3	TGTGCCAGCAGCTTAGGACTAGCGGGGACCACAGATACGCAGTATTTT	CASSLGLAGTTDTQYF
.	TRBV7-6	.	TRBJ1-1	TGTGCCAGCAGCTTGAAGGGCTCGTACACTGAAGCTTTCTTT	CASSLKGSYTEAFF
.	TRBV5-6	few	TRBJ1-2	TGTGCCAGCAGCTTGTACAGGGACCTGAACTATGGCTACACCTTC	CASSLYRDLNYGYTF
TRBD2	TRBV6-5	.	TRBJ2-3	TGTGCCAGCAGCCAGGGACTAGGGGAGACGCAGTATTTT	CASSQGLGETQYF
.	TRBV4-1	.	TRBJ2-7	TGCGCCAGCAGCCAAGTTTTTGGGATTTCCACCTACGAGCAGTACTTC	CASSQVFGISTYEQYF
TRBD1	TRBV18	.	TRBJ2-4	TGTGCCAGCTCACCGGAACAGGGGTACGCCAAAAACATTCAGTACTTC	CASSPEQGYAKNIQYF
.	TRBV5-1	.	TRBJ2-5	TGCGCCAGCAGCTTGGCCCTGGCCGAGACCCAGTACTTC	CASSLALAETQYF
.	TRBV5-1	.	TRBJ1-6	TGCGCTCCCTCGTGGAGGGGAAACGTCAATAATTCACCCCTCCACTTT	CAPSWRGNVNNSPLHF
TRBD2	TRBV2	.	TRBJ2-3	TGTGCCAGCAGTCCCTCGGGACTAAGCACAGATACGCAGTATTTT	CASSPSGLSTDTQYF
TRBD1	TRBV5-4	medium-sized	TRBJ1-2	TGTGCCAGCAGCTTGGCACAGGGGACCCGTGGCTACACCTTC	CASSLAQGTRGYTF
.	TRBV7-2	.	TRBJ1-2	TGTGCCAGCAGCTTAAGCGAGGGCAGATCGGGCTACACCTTC	CASSLSEGRSGYTF
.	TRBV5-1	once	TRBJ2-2	TGCGCCAGCAGCTTGTCTCCTAGCAACACCGGGGAGCTGTTTTTT	CASSLSPSNTGELFF
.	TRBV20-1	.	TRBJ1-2	TGCAGTGCTAGAGAGGTAGACTCCTACACCTTC	CSAREVDSYTF
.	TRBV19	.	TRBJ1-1	TGTGCCAGTAGTATAGGTGGGGAGAACACTGAAGCTTTCTTT	CASSIGGENTEAFF
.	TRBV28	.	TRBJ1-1	TGTGCCAGCAGTGATGGGCCTATGAACACTGAAGCTTTCTTT	CASSDGPMNTEAFF
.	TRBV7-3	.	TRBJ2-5	TGTGCCAGCAGCTTAACCCTCCAAGGGACCCAGTACTTC	CASSLTLQGTQYF
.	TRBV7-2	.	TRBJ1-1	TGTGCCAGCAGCTTAGAGTTCATGAACACTGAAGCTTTCTTT	CASSLEFMNTEAFF
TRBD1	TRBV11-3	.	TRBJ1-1	TGTGCCAGCAGACAAGCCGGGACAGCGAACACTGAAGCTTTCTTT	CASRQAGTANTEAFF
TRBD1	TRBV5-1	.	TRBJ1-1	TGCGCCAGCAGCATAGGACAGGGCTGGACTGAAGCTTTCTTT	CASSIGQGWTEAFF
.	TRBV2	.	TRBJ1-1	TGTGCCAGCAGTCAAGGGCCTTCAATGAACACTGAAGCTTTCTTT	CASSQGPSMNTEAFF
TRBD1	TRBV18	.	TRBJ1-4	TGTGCCAGCTCGCCAAGGACAGGGCCCCCTGAAAAACTGTTTTTT	CASSPRTGPPEKLFF
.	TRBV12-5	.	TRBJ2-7	TGTGCTAGTGGTTTGGTATCAAGCCCCGTCCACGAGCAGTACTTC	CASGLVSSPVHEQYF
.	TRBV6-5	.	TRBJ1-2	TGTGCCAGCAGTCTGAACGGGAAGGAGAACGGCTACACCTTC	CASSLNGKENGYTF
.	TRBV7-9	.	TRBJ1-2	TGTGCCAGCAGCCACAGCCGGGGGGGTCCCCGTACTAACTATGGCTACACCTTC	CASSHSRGGPRTNYGYTF
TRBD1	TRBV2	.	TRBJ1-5	TGTGCCAGCGCCCACAGGGGCCGTGATCAACCCCAGCATTTT	CASAHRGRDQPQHF
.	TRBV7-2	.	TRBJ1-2	TGTGCCAGCAGCTTAGATCGGGTACTTGGGGACTATGGCTACACCTTC	CASSLDRVLGDYGYTF
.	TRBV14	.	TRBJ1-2	TGTGCCAGCAGCCAAGCACCGGGACCCACCAGAGGCGGCTACACCTTC	CASSQAPGPTRGGYTF
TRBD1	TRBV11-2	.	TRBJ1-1	TGTGCCAGCAGCTTGTTACAGGGGAGCAACACTGAAGCTTTCTTT	CASSLLQGSNTEAFF